Listed below are T cell receptor beta chains from one sample, sequenced in a study of blood T cell repertoires in COVID-19. The protocol was immunoSEQ multiplex PCR, while the TCRdb copy is restricted to in-frame clones and leaves out a portion. The table lists 450,000 to 600,000 clones, roughly 90% of them singletons. The sample comprised PBMCs or T cells enriched from blood (not recorded which). The receptors were sampled from a woman aged 18-29 years who had recovered from COVID-19. Each CDR3 is given with its conserved first and last residue. A D gene is named only where the DNA matches it firmly. Expanded clones are given a class, and other clones once, few, many or no size at all.

CDR3 protein: CASSLDPVGQPQHF
D gene: -
CDR3 length: 14
V gene: TRBV11-2
clone size: -
J gene: TRBJ1-5

CDR3 protein: CASSEMGQYEQYF
D gene: -
CDR3 length: 13
V gene: TRBV2
clone size: once
J gene: TRBJ2-7

CDR3 protein: CASSPAGGGGYTF
D gene: -
CDR3 length: 13
V gene: TRBV7-9
clone size: -
J gene: TRBJ1-2

CDR3 protein: CASNLGTGDEKLFF
D gene: TRBD1
CDR3 length: 14
V gene: TRBV2
clone size: -
J gene: TRBJ1-4

CDR3 protein: CASSQWVGADTQYF
D gene: -
CDR3 length: 14
V gene: TRBV4-1
clone size: -
J gene: TRBJ2-3

CDR3 protein: CASSLRYYGGPNYGYTF
D gene: -
CDR3 length: 17
V gene: TRBV13
clone size: -
J gene: TRBJ1-2

CDR3 protein: CASSLGDRDEQYF
D gene: TRBD1
CDR3 length: 13
V gene: TRBV5-1
clone size: -
J gene: TRBJ2-7

CDR3 protein: CASSSGTGGSYEQYF
D gene: TRBD1
CDR3 length: 15
V gene: TRBV6-5
clone size: -
J gene: TRBJ2-7

CDR3 protein: CASSSQSSSPLHF
D gene: -
CDR3 length: 13
V gene: TRBV7-9
clone size: -
J gene: TRBJ1-6

CDR3 protein: CSASGGNSNYGYTF
D gene: -
CDR3 length: 14
V gene: TRBV20-1
clone size: -
J gene: TRBJ1-2

CDR3 protein: CASSAKQGEVHREQFF
D gene: -
CDR3 length: 16
V gene: TRBV2
clone size: -
J gene: TRBJ2-1

CDR3 protein: CASSSSGGETEAFF
D gene: TRBD1
CDR3 length: 14
V gene: TRBV6-5
clone size: -
J gene: TRBJ1-1

CDR3 protein: CASRDSRATNEKLFF
D gene: TRBD1
CDR3 length: 15
V gene: TRBV19
clone size: -
J gene: TRBJ1-4

CDR3 protein: CASSSGGRGSPLHF
D gene: -
CDR3 length: 14
V gene: TRBV5-1
clone size: -
J gene: TRBJ1-6

CDR3 protein: CASSLIIGDSYNEQFF
D gene: -
CDR3 length: 16
V gene: TRBV7-6
clone size: few
J gene: TRBJ2-1

CDR3 protein: CASGRTSGGTETQYF
D gene: TRBD2
CDR3 length: 15
V gene: TRBV6-5
clone size: -
J gene: TRBJ2-5

CDR3 protein: CASSPTSGSYEQYF
D gene: TRBD2
CDR3 length: 14
V gene: TRBV11-3
clone size: -
J gene: TRBJ2-7

CDR3 protein: CASSFPDRSLGEQFF
D gene: -
CDR3 length: 15
V gene: TRBV4-1
clone size: -
J gene: TRBJ2-1

CDR3 protein: CASSLLASGPYEQYF
D gene: -
CDR3 length: 15
V gene: TRBV4-1
clone size: -
J gene: TRBJ2-7

CDR3 protein: CASSEQGASGGNTIYF
D gene: -
CDR3 length: 16
V gene: TRBV6-1
clone size: -
J gene: TRBJ1-3

CDR3 protein: CASSPEGGTGYTF
D gene: -
CDR3 length: 13
V gene: TRBV11-2
clone size: -
J gene: TRBJ1-2

CDR3 protein: CASSEWGELEAFF
D gene: -
CDR3 length: 13
V gene: TRBV25-1
clone size: -
J gene: TRBJ1-1

CDR3 protein: CASSPLTDTYNEQFF
D gene: -
CDR3 length: 15
V gene: TRBV18
clone size: -
J gene: TRBJ2-1

CDR3 protein: CASSITSGEPYNEQFF
D gene: TRBD2
CDR3 length: 16
V gene: TRBV7-9
clone size: -
J gene: TRBJ2-1

CDR3 protein: CASNSQLYGEQFF
D gene: -
CDR3 length: 13
V gene: TRBV19
clone size: few
J gene: TRBJ2-1

CDR3 protein: CASSSLTGIQTDTQYF
D gene: TRBD1
CDR3 length: 16
V gene: TRBV5-6
clone size: -
J gene: TRBJ2-3

CDR3 protein: CASSFGSPGNYEQYF
D gene: -
CDR3 length: 15
V gene: TRBV5-4
clone size: -
J gene: TRBJ2-7

CDR3 protein: CASSQDGGYGNTIYF
D gene: -
CDR3 length: 15
V gene: TRBV4-1
clone size: -
J gene: TRBJ1-3

CDR3 protein: CASSSGVQEAFF
D gene: -
CDR3 length: 12
V gene: TRBV5-5
clone size: -
J gene: TRBJ1-1